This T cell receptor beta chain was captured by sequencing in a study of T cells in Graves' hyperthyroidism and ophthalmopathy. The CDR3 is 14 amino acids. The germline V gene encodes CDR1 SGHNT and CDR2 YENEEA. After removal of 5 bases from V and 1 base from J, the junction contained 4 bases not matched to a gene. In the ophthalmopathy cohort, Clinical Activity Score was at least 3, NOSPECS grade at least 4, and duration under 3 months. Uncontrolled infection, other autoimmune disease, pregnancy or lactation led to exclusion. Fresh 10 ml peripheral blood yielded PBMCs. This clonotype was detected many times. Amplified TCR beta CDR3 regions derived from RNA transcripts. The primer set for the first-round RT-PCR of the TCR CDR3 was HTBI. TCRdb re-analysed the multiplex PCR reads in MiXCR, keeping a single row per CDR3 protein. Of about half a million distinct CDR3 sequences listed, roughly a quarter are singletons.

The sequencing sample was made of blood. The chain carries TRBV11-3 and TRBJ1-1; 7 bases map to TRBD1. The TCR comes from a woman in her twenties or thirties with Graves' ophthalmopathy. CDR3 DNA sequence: TGTGCCAGCAGCCCGGGACAGCCGAACACTGAAGCTTTCTTT. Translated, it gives CASSPGQPNTEAFF.